A selection of T cell receptor beta chains follows, all from one sample in a study of T cells in localized non-small cell lung cancer. Data came from immunoSEQ multiplex PCR; TCRdb stores just in-frame clones and leaves some out. The sample has around 140,000 clones, about 90% seen once. Material: peripheral blood, obtained before any cancer treatment. These TCRs come from an older female donor with stage I lung adenocarcinoma. Each CDR3 is given without its conserved first and last residue. Each record gives: V gene, CDR3 protein.

TRBV6-1 ASGTLYEQY
TRBV11-2 ASSQQVSGRSWNEQF
TRBV28 ASSFTEEIIYEQY
TRBV4-1 ASSQVPSGKTYEQY
TRBV28 ASSLIGMGQPQH
TRBV7-9 ASSPYRFGRREDTQY
TRBV7-9 ASRPLSNQPQH
TRBV2 ASSEKGTEQF
TRBV6-1 ASSAGTSEYEQY
TRBV28 ASQGSSYEQY
TRBV6-6 ASSHLLGRETQY
TRBV27 ASRKRATDTQY
TRBV6-1 ASRASPRETQY
TRBV19 ASKSFRGAAYEQY
TRBV11-2 ASSSTGTGGGEQY
TRBV5-1 ASSRDYNSYEQY
TRBV27 ASGTYVSYEQY
TRBV5-1 ASSSNPGTQNTIY
TRBV11-2 ASSSPGGPRNTQY
TRBV28 ASSPTWTGSHEQY
TRBV25-1 ASSPSRIQETQY
TRBV19 ASRPRDLVYGYT
TRBV5-5 ASSLGLWGGGYT
TRBV19 ASSSRLQGADGYT
TRBV20-1 SAPTGFGYT
TRBV27 ASSHRTSGTVAYEQY
TRBV5-1 ASSLPRLAGIDEQF
TRBV29-1 SVIDRVNQPQH
TRBV6-5 AAGVQETQY
TRBV7-2 ASSSGGGVRPSTEQF
TRBV10-1 ASRQGAYTEAF
TRBV5-8 ASSSLDRRGRGQH
TRBV5-1 ASTLGTANEQF
TRBV10-3 AIRGGSGREGLFEQF
TRBV5-1 ASRVFRGSGELF
TRBV18 ASSPLAGGIKQETQY
TRBV18 ASSLELSGNTIY
TRBV2 ASSAGTGWSNQPQH
TRBV5-1 ASSSTLLAGGVGEQF
TRBV6-5 ASSRSTGEAF
TRBV7-7 ASSTDYNTEAF
TRBV15 ATSSLDSNQPQH
TRBV14 ASSHLSKTGGYT
TRBV11-1 ASSLRVVPQF
TRBV7-9 ASSLLRDAFNEQY
TRBV6-5 ASSYARTGGSTEAF
TRBV6-5 ASIGYTEAF
TRBV7-7 ASSSQGVGDEQF
TRBV19 ASTTSGSSYNEQF